This T cell receptor (beta chain) was identified in a study of blood T cell repertoires in COVID-19. The table came from immunoSEQ multiplex PCR; TCRdb's copy has only in-frame clones and leaves some out. The sample holds roughly 120,000 clones, roughly four fifths seen once. The V gene's germline CDR1 is LNHDA and CDR2 SQIVND (reference sequence). Losses at the gene ends were 9 bases for V and 8 bases for J; bases not matched to a gene: 9. The CDR3 runs to 14 residues. The chain has TRBV19 and TRBJ2-1; 11 nucleotides agree with TRBD2. The source of this sequence is a middle-aged man with acute or convalescent COVID-19. Sequencing was performed on peripheral blood. The CDR3 DNA reads TGTGCCAGCTGTCCCCTAGCGGGAGGAGATGAGCAGTTCTTC. It translates to CASCPLAGGDEQFF.